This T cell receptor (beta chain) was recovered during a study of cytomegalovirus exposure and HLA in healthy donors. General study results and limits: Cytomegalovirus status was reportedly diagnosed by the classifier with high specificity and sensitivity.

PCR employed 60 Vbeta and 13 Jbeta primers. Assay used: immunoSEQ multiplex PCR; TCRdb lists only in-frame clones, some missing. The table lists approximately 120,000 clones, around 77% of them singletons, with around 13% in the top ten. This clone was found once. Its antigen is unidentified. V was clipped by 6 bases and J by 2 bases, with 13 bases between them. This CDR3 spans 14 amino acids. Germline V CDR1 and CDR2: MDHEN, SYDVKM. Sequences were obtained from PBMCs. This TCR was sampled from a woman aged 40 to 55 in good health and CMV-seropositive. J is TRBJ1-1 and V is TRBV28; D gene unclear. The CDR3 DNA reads TGTGCCAGCAGCCCCCGGGTTGGCAACACTGAAGCTTTCTTT. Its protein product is CASSPRVGNTEAFF. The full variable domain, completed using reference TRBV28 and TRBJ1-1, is DVKVTQSSRYLVKRTGEKVFLECVQDMDHENMFWYRQDPGLGLRLIYFSYDVKMKEKGDIPEGYSVSREKKERFSLILESASTNQTSMYLCASSPRVGNTEAFFGQGTRLTVV.